This TCR beta chain is drawn from a study of cytomegalovirus exposure and HLA in healthy donors. The V and J ends lost 4 bases and 8 bases respectively, with 8 bases between them. The CDR3 has 12 residues. Germline-derived CDR1 and CDR2 are MNHNY and SVGAGI (reference sequence). Remarks on this clone: Its antigen remains unidentified.

Use of 60 Vbeta and 13 Jbeta primers characterized the PCR. As handled by the study authors: In a later analysis, of 79 million or so unique beta chains, roughly 10 million appeared in at least two donors. Measured with immunoSEQ multiplex PCR; TCRdb has only the in-frame clones, and not every one. Clone size and the V and J calls come from that table; the DNA yielded D and trimming. The data show fewer than 150,000 clones, with roughly 70% seen just once and 11% held by the top ten. Study-wide points: Whilst most TCR sequences proved rare, a subset of public TCRs occurred across many donors. Reportedly, fewer N-insertions than the roughly 600-donor mean appeared in an Asian-associated ancestry cluster in a later analysis.

The V gene is TRBV6-6, the J gene TRBJ1-4; the D is unclear. Sequencing was done on a sample of PBMCs. The TCR originated in a woman in her fifties or sixties in good health and CMV-seropositive. CDR3 in DNA: TGTGCCAGCAGTTTCGGGGAGGAAAAACTGTTTTTT. This sequence encodes CASSFGEEKLFF.